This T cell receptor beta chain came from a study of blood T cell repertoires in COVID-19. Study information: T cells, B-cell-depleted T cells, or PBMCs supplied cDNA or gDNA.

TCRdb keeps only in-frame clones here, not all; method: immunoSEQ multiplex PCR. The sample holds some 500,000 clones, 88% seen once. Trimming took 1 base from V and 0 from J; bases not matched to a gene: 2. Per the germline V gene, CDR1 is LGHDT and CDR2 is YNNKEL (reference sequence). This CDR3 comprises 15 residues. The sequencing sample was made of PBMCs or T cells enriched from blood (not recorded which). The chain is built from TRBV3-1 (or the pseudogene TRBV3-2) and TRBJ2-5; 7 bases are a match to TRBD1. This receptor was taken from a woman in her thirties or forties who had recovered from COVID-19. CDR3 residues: CASSQATGNQETQYF. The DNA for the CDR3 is TGTGCCAGCAGCCAAGCGACAGGGAACCAAGAGACCCAGTACTTC.